Presented here are 21 T cell receptor beta chains from one specimen sequenced in a study of blood T cell repertoires in COVID-19. Clones were sequenced by immunoSEQ multiplex PCR, and TCRdb holds only the in-frame ones, with some missing. Altogether 55,000 to 75,000 clones are present, around 80% being singletons, with the ten largest covering about 15%. Sequenced sample: peripheral blood. The receptors here all came from a man at least 80 years old with acute or convalescent COVID-19.

The genes are TRBV18 and TRBJ1-5; possibly TRBD1 for D (5 bases). Germline CDR1 reads KGHSH; CDR2 reads LQKENI. V shed 3 bases and J shed 1 base, with 13 bases lying between them. CDR3 length: 16 amino acids. CDR3 coding DNA: TGTGCCAGCTCACCCTCAGGCGGGGCCAGCAATCAGCCCCAGCATTTT. Protein product: CASSPSGGASNQPQHF.

V gene TRBV24-1 combines with J gene TRBJ2-3, with a possible D match to TRBD2 (6 bases). The V and J ends lost 2 bases and 4 bases respectively, with 15 bases between them. From germline, CDR1 is KGHDR and CDR2 SFDVKD. CDR3 size: 16 residues. CDR3 in amino acids: CATSDSLRGGADTQYF. The CDR3 bases are TGTGCCACCAGTGATTCTCTGCGGGGTGGCGCAGATACGCAGTATTTT.

The chain combines TRBV5-1 with TRBJ2-1, with D possibly TRBD1 on 5 matching bases. V lost 0 bases, J lost 0 bases, and 10 bases lay in between. Germline V gene data show CDR1 as SGHRS and CDR2 as YFSETQ. The CDR3 spans 16 residues. The CDR3 spells CASSLAGHISYNEQFF. CDR3 sequence (DNA): TGCGCCAGCAGCTTGGCCGGACACATCTCCTACAATGAGCAGTTCTTC.

The sample holds a few counts of this clone. The chain uses TRBV6-5 and TRBJ1-6; TRBD1 aligns across 7 bases. This CDR3 is built from 13 residues. Losses at the gene ends were 11 bases for V and 8 bases for J; bases not matched to a gene: 9. The germline CDR1 and CDR2 sequences are MNHEY and SVGAGI. CDR3 DNA: TGTGCCGGGAATTACAGGGGTGATTCACCCCTCCACTTT. Translated: CAGNYRGDSPLHF.

The chain links TRBV28 to TRBJ2-7; no clear D gene. Per germline, CDR1 MDHEN and CDR2 SYDVKM. V was shortened by 8 bases and J by 8 bases, with 13 bases between the two germline ends. This CDR3 comprises 11 residues. In nucleotides, the CDR3 is TGTGCCAGCCTCGAGGCGAGCAAGCAGTACTTC. It translates to CASLEASKQYF.

The chain recombines TRBV20-1 with TRBJ2-5; no definite D call. The CDR3 is made up of 11 amino acids. V was shortened by 7 bases and J by 2 bases, with 8 bases between the two germline ends. The germline gives CDR1 DFQATT, CDR2 SNEGSKA (reference sequence). CDR3 in DNA: TGCAGTGGGCAAAAACAAGAGACCCAGTACTTC. It codes for CSGQKQETQYF.

This clone was counted only a few times. The rearrangement uses TRBV6-2 or TRBV6-3 and TRBJ1-5; D possibly corresponds to TRBD1 (6 bases). Trimming took off 2 bases at V and 6 bases at J, with 11 bases between the two ends. This CDR3 spans 14 amino acids. Germline V gives CDR1 MNHEY, CDR2 SVGEGT. The CDR3 reads CASSYKGGVQPQHF. The CDR3 bases are TGTGCCAGCAGTTACAAAGGGGGGGTTCAGCCCCAGCATTTT.

The DNA for the CDR3 is TGTGCCAGCAGCTCCCAGGGCTTTTCGAACACCGGGGAGCTGTTTTTT. Amino acids: CASSSQGFSNTGELFF. V usage is TRBV27 and J usage is TRBJ2-2; D might be TRBD1 (5 bases). The germline CDR1 and CDR2 sequences are MNHEY and SMNVEV (reference sequence). This CDR3 is 16 amino acids long. Deletions cut 6 bases from V and 0 bases from J, with 14 bases between.

The chain employs TRBV7-2 and TRBJ2-7, with TRBD2 matching over 16 bases. The junction had 5 bases not matched to a gene; V was cut back by 3 bases and J by 6 bases. The V gene's germline CDR1 is SGHTA and CDR2 FQGNSA. The CDR3 length is 16 residues. CDR3 protein: CASSFGGLAGGPEQYF. CDR3 DNA sequence: TGTGCCAGCAGCTTTGGGGGACTAGCGGGGGGGCCCGAGCAGTACTTC.

This clone has only a few counts. This rearrangement joins TRBV9 to TRBJ2-2, with D tentatively TRBD2 (6 bases). Trimming removed 1 base at V and 7 bases at J, with 11 bases between. CDR1 is SGDLS and CDR2 is YYNGEE in the germline V gene. The CDR3 covers 14 residues. The CDR3 sequence is CASSVRQGGGELFF. The CDR3 nucleotides read TGTGCCAGCAGCGTACGGCAGGGAGGCGGGGAGCTGTTTTTT.

The chain employs TRBV9 and TRBJ2-5; TRBD2 is a possible D gene (5 bases). Germline loops: CDR1 SGDLS, CDR2 YYNGEE. V was shortened by 4 bases and J by 3 bases, with 7 bases between the two germline ends. The CDR3 consists of 12 residues. DNA of the CDR3: TGTGCCAGCAGCAAACTAGAAGAGACCCAGTACTTC. Encoded protein: CASSKLEETQYF.

The chain is built from TRBV19 and TRBJ2-1, with 7 bases matching TRBD2. The junction had 6 bases not matched to a gene; V was cut back by 4 bases and J by 0 bases. Germline V gives CDR1 LNHDA, CDR2 SQIVND (reference sequence). The CDR3 spans 16 residues. The CDR3 DNA follows: TGTGCCAGTAGTAACCCAGCGGGGAGCTCCTACAATGAGCAGTTCTTC. The encoded protein is CASSNPAGSSYNEQFF.

The chain combines TRBV6-6 with TRBJ2-7, with TRBD2 identical over 14 bases. This CDR3 has 15 amino acids. With V trimmed by 5 bases and J by 5 bases, 5 bases remained unmatched. Germline-derived CDR1 and CDR2 are MNHNY and SVGAGI (reference sequence). Here the CDR3 reads CASSKPGLAGDEQYF. CDR3 bases: TGTGCCAGCAGTAAACCGGGACTAGCGGGGGACGAGCAGTACTTC.

J is TRBJ2-2 and V is TRBV5-6; tentatively, D is TRBD2 (5 bases). This CDR3 is 14 amino acids long. Germline assignment: CDR1 SGHDT and CDR2 YYEEEE. The V end lost 5 bases, the J end lost 3 bases, and 11 bases lay between the germline ends. The DNA for the CDR3 is TGTGCCAGCAGGACCGGGATCTACACCGGGGAGCTGTTTTTT. Amino acid sequence: CASRTGIYTGELFF.

The rearrangement links TRBV7-2 to TRBJ2-5; D possibly corresponds to TRBD1 (5 bases). CDR1 is SGHTA and CDR2 is FQGNSA in the germline V gene. The CDR3 is 13 residues long. Trimming took off 3 bases at V and 3 bases at J, with 8 bases between the two ends. The CDR3 here is CASSFGREETQYF. CDR3 bases: TGTGCCAGCAGCTTTGGCAGGGAAGAGACCCAGTACTTC.

The chain has TRBV5-1 and TRBJ2-1; 9 nucleotides line up with TRBD2. CDR1 is SGHRS, CDR2 YFSETQ, per germline. The V segment lost 0 bases and the J segment 2 bases; nucleotides outside the gene matches: 0. The CDR3 covers 15 residues. CDR3 bases: TGCGCCAGCAGCTTGGCTAGCGGGACCTACAATGAGCAGTTCTTC. It is translated as CASSLASGTYNEQFF.

This clone was found a few times. This chain connects TRBV2 to TRBJ2-2; 7 bases map to TRBD1. Trimming cost V 8 bases and J 1 base; bases outside gene matches: 4. The length of the CDR3 is 14 residues. Germline V lookup: CDR1 SNHLY, CDR2 FYNNEI. For the CDR3, the DNA is TGTGCCAGCGCCCGACAGGGGAACACCGGGGAGCTGTTTTTT. It translates to CASARQGNTGELFF.

V is TRBV4-3 and J is TRBJ1-4; 11 bases line up with TRBD1. Trimming removed 0 bases from V and 2 bases from J; junction bases left unmatched: 2. Germline V CDR1 and CDR2: LGHNA, YSLEER. CDR3 length equals 17 residues. CDR3 region: CASSQDGQGATNEKLFF. Written as DNA, the CDR3 is TGCGCCAGCAGCCAAGATGGACAGGGGGCTACTAATGAAAAACTGTTTTTT.

The genes are TRBV4-3 and TRBJ2-3; 10 bases line up with TRBD2. This CDR3 has 17 residues. Trimming at V came to 0 bases and at J to 5 bases, leaving 8 bases not matched to a gene. The germline V gene has CDR1 LGHNA and CDR2 YSLEER. As DNA, the CDR3 is TGCGCCAGCAGCCAAGAACTGGCTAGCGGGGGACGAGATACGCAGTATTTT. Amino acids: CASSQELASGGRDTQYF.

This clone was recorded only once. This chain joins TRBV18 and TRBJ2-3; D is undetermined. The CDR3 covers 15 residues. CDR1 and CDR2 (germline): KGHSH, LQKENI. Trimming stripped 0 bases from V and 0 bases from J, with 7 bases between. In DNA, the CDR3 is TGTGCCAGCTCACCACCGTGGGCCAGCACAGATACGCAGTATTTT. It translates to CASSPPWASTDTQYF.

The rearrangement links TRBV2 to TRBJ2-5; maybe TRBD1 (6 bases). The V end lost 3 bases, the J end lost 6 bases, and 14 bases lay between the germline ends. The germline V gene has CDR1 SNHLY and CDR2 FYNNEI. This CDR3 is 14 amino acids long. The DNA of the CDR3 is TGTGCCAGCAGTGATGTTACTGGGGGCAAGACCCAGTACTTC. The encoded protein is CASSDVTGGKTQYF. Variable domain in full (rest from reference TRBV2 and TRBJ2-5): EPEVTQTPSHQVTQMGQEVILRCVPISNHLYFYWYRQILGQKVEFLVSFYNNEISEKSEIFDDQFSVERPDGSNFTLKIRSTKLEDSAMYFCASSDVTGGKTQYFGPGTRLLVL.